This T cell receptor beta chain was found in a study of vaccination effects on CD4 cells after COVID-19. Antigen-specific CD4+ T cells were expanded (with viral peptide pools) by the ViraFEST assay ahead of sequencing. CD4+ T cell isolation took place after approximately 11 days of culture. Each participant was administered two doses of either the BNT162b2 or the mRNA-1273 vaccine. Each vaccine recipient was nucleocapsid antibody negative and had no prior SARS-CoV-2 infection. A density of approximately 2 million PBMC per well was used; these cells were cultured with roughly 10 IU/ml IL-2 and roughly 9.5 ug/ml peptides. Profiling relied on immunoSEQ multiplex PCR, and the TCRdb table lists in-frame clones only, not all of them. The sample records 67,000 or so clones, about 80% being singletons. Regarding the study as a whole: Early timepoints after infection were absent, and convalescent patients were few in the study.

This clone was seen a single time. Antigen: not known. Germline V gives CDR1 LNHNV, CDR2 YYDKDF (reference sequence). The ends were cut back, 4 bases at V and 2 bases at J, with 19 bases in the middle. This CDR3 contains 17 residues. The TCR sequence derives from a human donor who received a COVID-19 vaccine. The chain recombines TRBV15 with TRBJ2-3; D is unresolved. This material consisted of CD4+ T cells from PBMCs cultured with HCoV-229E spike peptides, taken after COVID-19 vaccination. This CDR3 is CATSKLTLAGHTDTQYF. The CDR3 DNA reads TGTGCCACCAGCAAACTTACCCTCGCAGGTCACACAGATACGCAGTATTTT. Complete variable domain (other parts from reference TRBV15 and TRBJ2-3): DAMVIQNPRYQVTQFGKPVTLSCSQTLNHNVMYWYQQKSSQAPKLLFHYYDKDFNNEADTPDNFQSRRPNTSFCFLDIRSPGLGDTAMYLCATSKLTLAGHTDTQYFGPGTRLTVL.